This TCR beta chain originates from a study of identical twins. Points from the study as a whole: Twins shared out-of-frame alpha sequences with excess low generation probability. The study found that models underestimated out-of-frame TCR alpha sharing in monozygotic twins.

Of note for this clonotype: Its antigen is not identified.

Per germline, CDR1 DFQATT and CDR2 SNEGSKA (reference sequence). The germline V and J ends were trimmed by 6 bases and 3 bases, with 9 bases remaining between them. This CDR3 is built from 12 residues. Template switching added a universal primer site; cDNA carried unique molecular identifiers. One entry per CDR3 protein, called by TCRdb with MiXCR from the 5' RACE reads. The profile shows 1.5 million to 2 million distinct CDR3 sequences, 25% to 35% of them singletons. The chain carries TRBV20-1 and TRBJ1-5; D is unclear. The sample comprised cord blood. The receptor was isolated from a newborn girl in good health. The CDR3 nucleotides are TGCAGTGCCGGGCAGATCAATCAGCCCCAGCATTTT. Its protein product is CSAGQINQPQHF.